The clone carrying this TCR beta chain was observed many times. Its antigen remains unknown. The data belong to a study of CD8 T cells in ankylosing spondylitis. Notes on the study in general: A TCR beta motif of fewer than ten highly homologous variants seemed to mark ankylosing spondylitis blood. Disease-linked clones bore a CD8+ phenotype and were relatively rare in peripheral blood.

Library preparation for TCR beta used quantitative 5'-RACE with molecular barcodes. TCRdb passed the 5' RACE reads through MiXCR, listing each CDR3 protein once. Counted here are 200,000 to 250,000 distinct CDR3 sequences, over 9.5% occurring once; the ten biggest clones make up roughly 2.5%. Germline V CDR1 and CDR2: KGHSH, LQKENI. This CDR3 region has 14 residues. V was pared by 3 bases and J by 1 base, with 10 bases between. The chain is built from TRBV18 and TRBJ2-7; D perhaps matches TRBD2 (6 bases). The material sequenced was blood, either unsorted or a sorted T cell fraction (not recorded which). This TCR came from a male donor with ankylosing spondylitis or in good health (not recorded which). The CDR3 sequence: CASSPNGGSYEQYF. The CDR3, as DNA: TGTGCCAGCTCACCCAACGGGGGTTCCTACGAGCAGTACTTC.